This T cell receptor (beta chain) originates from a study of blood T cell repertoires in COVID-19. Across the study: Acute and convalescent COVID-19 samples came from the United States, Italy and Spain.

Germline lookup yields CDR1 SEHNR and CDR2 FQNEAQ (reference sequence). The CDR3 sequence is 14 residues long. The V end was cut by 2 bases, the J end by 1 base, with 8 bases between. Profiled with immunoSEQ multiplex PCR; TCRdb holds only in-frame clones, not every one. The table shows some 180,000 clones, with 86% occurring only once. The chain joins TRBV7-9 to TRBJ1-1; D ambiguous. The sequence came from a man in his 70s with active or convalescent COVID-19. Sequenced: peripheral blood. The CDR3 bases are TGTGCCAGCAGCTTACAGAATTCGAACACTGAAGCTTTCTTT. Translation: CASSLQNSNTEAFF.